This T cell receptor (beta chain) was sequenced for a study of Graves' ophthalmopathy and Graves' hyperthyroidism. Points from the study as a whole: The model reached approximately 70% sensitivity and approximately 72% specificity for predicting ophthalmopathy progression. Distinction of ophthalmopathy from stable hyperthyroidism by a 13-signature model reached roughly 85% sensitivity and 75% to 83% specificity.

Beta-chain TCR CDR3 regions were amplified from RNA transcripts. HTBI primers served in a first-round RT-PCR, which a second-round multiplex PCR followed. TCRdb processed the multiplex PCR reads anew with MiXCR; each CDR3 protein has one entry. The sample has approximately 500,000 distinct CDR3 sequences; around an eighth are singletons. Clinicians made diagnoses from clinical symptoms, serum thyroxine, TRAb, thyroid ultrasound and orbital computed tomography. A remark on this clonotype: No antigen is known for it.

This CDR3 comprises 15 residues. Germline CDR1 and CDR2: SGHAT and FQNNGV. V was clipped by 0 bases and J by 2 bases; unmatched bases: 4. The receptor was isolated from a woman aged 25 to 45 with Graves' ophthalmopathy. Sequences were obtained from blood. The rearrangement uses TRBV11-2 and TRBJ2-7; 7 bases agree with TRBD1. The CDR3 DNA follows: TGTGCCAGCAGCTTAGATCCCGGGACAGCCTACGAGCAGTACTTC. It specifies CASSLDPGTAYEQYF.